What follows are 18 T cell receptor beta chains derived from one specimen sequenced in a study of Tregs in tolerant kidney transplant recipients (dated by TCRdb to the late 2010s). Receptor libraries were prepared by the immunoSEQ multiplex PCR assay. TCRdb provides this immuneACCESS table in a form limited to in-frame rearrangements. Some clones are lacking; in checked studies, under half of them reflect an unresolved V gene, and why the rest are absent is not known. Counted in this sample were about 100,000 clones; around 90% of them appeared once. The top ten clonotypes cover 0.3% to 0.4% of the sample. The time point tag for this specimen amounts to: blood sample drawn before combined kidney and bone marrow transplant. This specimen was CD4+ T cells from blood, taken before the transplant. All receptors derive from a human donor who received a combined kidney and bone marrow transplant.

In its sample, this clone was seen once. Here the CDR3 DNA reads TGTGCCAGCCATGTAGGCAGGGGCACTGAAGCTTTCTTT. Translation: CASHVGRGTEAFF. The chain employs TRBV6-1 and TRBJ1-1, with D maybe TRBD1 (6 bases). This CDR3 is 13 amino acids long. Looked up from germline, CDR1 is MNHNS and CDR2 is SASEGT. The V end was cut by 8 bases, the J end by 4 bases, with 14 bases between.

The chain joins TRBV19 to TRBJ1-6, with D unresolved. Germline assignment: CDR1 LNHDA and CDR2 SQIVND (reference sequence). The CDR3 length is 15 residues. V lost 3 bases to trimming and J lost 9 bases, with 15 bases between them. In nucleotides, the CDR3 is TGTGCCAGTAGTATCGTTCCGAGCTCTGCTTCACCCCTCCACTTT. It is translated as CASSIVPSSASPLHF.

The chain employs TRBV5-1 and TRBJ2-2; the D gene is possibly TRBD2 (7 bases). V was shortened by 0 bases and J by 3 bases, with 12 bases between the two germline ends. Germline V gene data show CDR1 as SGHRS and CDR2 as YFSETQ. The length of the CDR3 is 16 residues. Written as DNA, the CDR3 is TGCGCCAGCAGCTTGGGAGGGGGGGCCGACACCGGGGAGCTGTTTTTT. Its translation is CASSLGGGADTGELFF.

The chain is built from TRBV20-1 and TRBJ2-1, with D possibly matching TRBD1 (5 bases). Germline CDR1 DFQATT, CDR2 SNEGSKA (reference sequence). The germline V and J ends were trimmed by 5 bases and 7 bases, with 6 bases remaining between them. The CDR3 length is 10 residues. CDR3 loop: CSAPGNEQFF. CDR3 in DNA: TGCAGTGCTCCAGGGAATGAGCAGTTCTTC.

The chain uses TRBV29-1 and TRBJ1-2; D possibly corresponds to TRBD1 (6 bases). Germline V gene sequence: CDR1 SQVTM, CDR2 ANQGSEA. This CDR3 comprises 15 residues. Between the trimmed V and J ends, which lost 3 bases and 3 bases, there was a span of 17 bases. CDR3 sequence (DNA): TGCAGCGTTGATAAGTCGAGGGAGGGGGACTATGGCTACACCTTC. It is translated as CSVDKSREGDYGYTF.

This clone was observed a single time. The gene calls are TRBV19 and TRBJ1-2, with a weak D call TRBD1 (5 bases). The CDR3 spans 13 residues. V was clipped by 0 bases and J by 4 bases, with 6 bases between them. In germline, CDR1 is LNHDA, CDR2 SQIVND (reference sequence). CDR3 coding DNA: TGTGCCAGTAGTATAGAAACAGGCTATGGCTACACCTTC. Translating gives CASSIETGYGYTF. Full variable domain (missing parts from reference TRBV19 and TRBJ1-2): DGGITQSPKYLFRKEGQNVTLSCEQNLNHDAMYWYRQDPGQGLRLIYYSQIVNDFQKGDIAEGYSVSREKKESFPLTVTSAQKNPTAFYLCASSIETGYGYTFGSGTRLTVV.

This chain joins TRBV18 and TRBJ2-7, with TRBD1 identical over 8 bases. The CDR3 totals 14 residues. Germline trimming cut 4 bases from V and 2 bases from J; bases unmatched to any gene: 4. Germline CDR1 and CDR2: KGHSH and LQKENI. CDR3 coding DNA: TGTGCCAGCTCACTAATGGGACAGGCCTACGAGCAGTACTTC. Translating it yields CASSLMGQAYEQYF.

This chain links TRBV5-1 with TRBJ2-7; weak D call: TRBD2 (6 bases). The V and J ends lost 4 bases and 3 bases respectively, with 14 bases between them. The germline CDR1 and CDR2 sequences are SGHRS and YFSETQ. The length of the CDR3 is 14 residues. The CDR3 protein is CASSTRDGGYEQYF. The CDR3 DNA is TGCGCCAGCAGCACCCGGGACGGGGGCTACGAGCAGTACTTC. Filled out from reference TRBV5-1 and TRBJ2-7, the complete variable domain reads KAGVTQTPRYLIKTRGQQVTLSCSPISGHRSVSWYQQTPGQGLQFLFEYFSETQRNKGNFPGRFSGRQFSNSRSEMNVSTLELGDSALYLCASSTRDGGYEQYFGPGTRLTVT.

The rearrangement links TRBV5-4 to TRBJ1-2, with 9 bases that match TRBD1. The germline CDR1 and CDR2 sequences are SGHNT and YYREEE (reference sequence). The junction had 6 bases not matched to a gene; V was cut back by 4 bases and J by 8 bases. There are 13 residues in the CDR3. The CDR3 protein is CASSRDRVVGYTF. For the CDR3, the DNA is TGTGCCAGCAGCCGGGACAGGGTGGTGGGCTACACCTTC. The complete variable domain, with remaining parts taken from reference TRBV5-4 and TRBJ1-2, reads ETGVTQSPTHLIKTRGQQVTLRCSSQSGHNTVSWYQQALGQGPQFIFQYYREEENGRGNFPPRFSGLQFPNYSSELNVNALELDDSALYLCASSRDRVVGYTFGSGTRLTVV.

This clone has a handful of counts. V gene TRBV5-6 combines with J gene TRBJ2-7, with D possibly being TRBD1 (6 bases). V lost 4 bases, J lost 0 bases, and 14 bases lay in between. The CDR3 contains 15 residues. The germline CDR1 and CDR2 sequences are SGHDT and YYEEEE. The CDR3 reads CASSKNDRSSYEQYF. In DNA, the CDR3 is TGTGCCAGCAGCAAAAATGACAGGAGCTCCTACGAGCAGTACTTC.

The gene calls are TRBV7-9 and TRBJ2-5; 7 bases agree with TRBD2. The J call may be wrong; the DNA end is better matched by TRBJ2-7. The germline V gene encodes CDR1 SEHNR and CDR2 FQNEAQ (reference sequence). The CDR3 extends over 15 amino acids. The CDR3: CASSSRLAANHEQYF. CDR3 DNA sequence: TGTGCCAGCAGCTCTCGGCTAGCGGCTAATCACGAGCAGTACTTC.

The chain uses TRBV28 and TRBJ2-3; TRBD2 agrees at 9 bases. The CDR3 runs 15 residues. V shed 5 bases, J shed 4 bases, and the junction held 7 bases outside the gene matches. From germline, CDR1 is MDHEN and CDR2 SYDVKM. CDR3 coding DNA: TGTGCCAGCAGTCTTAGCGGGAGTCCTCCAGATACGCAGTATTTT. It is translated as CASSLSGSPPDTQYF.

The V call is TRBV4-1, the J call TRBJ2-7, with D maybe TRBD2 (6 bases). The CDR3 consists of 16 residues. Germline V gene lookup returns CDR1 MGHRA and CDR2 YSYEKL. V was cut by 0 bases and J by 2 bases, with 14 bases left in between. CDR3 amino acids: CASSQDFVAATYEQYF. The CDR3 bases are TGCGCCAGCAGCCAAGATTTCGTAGCGGCGACCTACGAGCAGTACTTC.

This chain links TRBV7-7 with TRBJ2-3; 8 positions agree with TRBD1. Germline CDR1 and CDR2: SSHAT and FNYEAQ (reference sequence). The CDR3 has 15 amino acids. Losses at the gene ends were 6 bases for V and 6 bases for J; bases not matched to a gene: 11. This chain's CDR3 is CASSIGQGALDTQYF. The CDR3 bases are TGTGCCAGCAGTATAGGGCAGGGGGCTTTGGATACGCAGTATTTT.

This clone has just one count. CDR3 sequence: CASSPRTGAKTNYGYTF. The CDR3 DNA reads as TGTGCCAGCAGCCCCAGGACAGGAGCCAAGACTAACTATGGCTACACCTTC. The rearrangement links TRBV5-6 to TRBJ1-2; TRBD1 matches at 7 bases. Germline CDR1 is SGHDT and CDR2 is YYEEEE. This CDR3 spans 17 amino acids. V gave up 4 bases and J gave up 0 bases; unmatched junction bases: 12.

The chain combines TRBV2 with TRBJ2-3, with 9 bases lining up with TRBD2. Germline assignment: CDR1 SNHLY and CDR2 FYNNEI. This CDR3 spans 15 amino acids. Unmatched junction bases numbered 7, after V lost 5 bases and J lost 4 bases. This CDR3 is CASSLAGASADTQYF. CDR3 sequence (DNA): TGTGCCAGCAGTTTAGCGGGAGCCTCCGCAGATACGCAGTATTTT.

The gene calls are TRBV19 and TRBJ2-7; 11 bases agree with TRBD1. This CDR3 has 15 amino acids. V was pared by 6 bases and J by 0 bases, with 4 bases of the junction left unmatched. CDR1 and CDR2 (germline): LNHDA, SQIVND (reference sequence). In DNA form, the CDR3 reads TGTGCCAGTAGGCCCGGGACAGGGGGCTCCTACGAGCAGTACTTC. This translates into CASRPGTGGSYEQYF.

In its sample, this clone was seen once. This rearrangement joins TRBV9 to TRBJ2-3; TRBD2 agrees at 12 bases. Trimming removed 1 base from V and 3 bases from J; junction bases left unmatched: 9. The CDR3 contains 18 residues. Germline V CDR1 and CDR2: SGDLS, YYNGEE. The chain's CDR3 is CASSVSLRTSGMTDTQYF. The CDR3 DNA follows: TGTGCCAGCAGCGTATCCCTACGGACTAGCGGGATGACAGATACGCAGTATTTT.